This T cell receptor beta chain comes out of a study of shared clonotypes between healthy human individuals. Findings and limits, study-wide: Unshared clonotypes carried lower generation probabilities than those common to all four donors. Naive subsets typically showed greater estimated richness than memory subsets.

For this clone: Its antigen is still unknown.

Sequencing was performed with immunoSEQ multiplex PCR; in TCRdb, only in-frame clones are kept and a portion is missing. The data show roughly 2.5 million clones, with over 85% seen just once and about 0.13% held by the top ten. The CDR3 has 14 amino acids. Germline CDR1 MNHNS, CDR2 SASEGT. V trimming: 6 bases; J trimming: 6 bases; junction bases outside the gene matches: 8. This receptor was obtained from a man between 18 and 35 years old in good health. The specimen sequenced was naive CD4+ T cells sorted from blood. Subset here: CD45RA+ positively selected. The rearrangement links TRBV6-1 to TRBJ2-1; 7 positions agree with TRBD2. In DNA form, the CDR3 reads TGTGCCAGCAGCCCGGGACTAACGTTCAATGAGCAGTTCTTC. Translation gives CASSPGLTFNEQFF.